The rows below give T cell receptor beta chains drawn from one sample of a study of T cell responses to AZD1222 COVID-19 vaccine. Only in-frame clones appear in the TCRdb table, and some are missing; sequencing was by immunoSEQ multiplex PCR. There are roughly 150,000 clones in the sample; roughly 88% occur only once, and 2.2% lies in the top ten. The sequencing here drew on peripheral blood, taken on day 0 of AZD1222 vaccination. The receptors derive from an adult in good health. Both conserved end residues are part of each CDR3. D genes are given only for firm matches.

cdr3_aa	cdr3_length	d_call	v_call	j_call
CATSSNLAGSQYF	13	TRBD2	TRBV15	TRBJ2-3
CASTLRDTEAFF	12	.	TRBV12-3/TRBV12-4	TRBJ1-1
CSAGTSGYNEQFF	13	TRBD2	TRBV29-1	TRBJ2-1
CASTLSQSYEQYF	13	.	TRBV11-2	TRBJ2-7
CASSQDGFGSQPQHF	15	.	TRBV7-9	TRBJ1-5
CASSFDRANYGYTF	14	.	TRBV3-1/TRBV3-2	TRBJ1-2
CASSYPRGAPQETQYF	16	.	TRBV6-5	TRBJ2-5
CAIGGPGRGTDTQYF	15	.	TRBV10-3	TRBJ2-3
CASSQDTGAVTQKLFF	16	.	TRBV14	TRBJ1-4
CAISESWADYGYTF	14	.	TRBV10-3	TRBJ1-2
CAVAGTGGTEAFF	13	.	TRBV19	TRBJ1-1
CASSEEALFLAKNIQYF	17	.	TRBV6-1	TRBJ2-4
CASSMAPVSGSRLYEQYF	18	TRBD2	TRBV19	TRBJ2-7
CASSGSRNTEAFF	13	.	TRBV14	TRBJ1-1
CASSLGGTSTDTQYF	15	.	TRBV7-9	TRBJ2-3
CASSQVNSGRGTDTQYF	17	TRBD2	TRBV4-3	TRBJ2-3
CAWSLTGTPLYGYTF	15	.	TRBV30	TRBJ1-2
CASSPTLDRAYEQYF	15	TRBD1	TRBV5-4	TRBJ2-7
CASSLVYGAQETQYF	15	.	TRBV7-2	TRBJ2-5
CASSQDLGGKNTGELFF	17	.	TRBV4-3	TRBJ2-2
CASSYRGRNEQFF	13	.	TRBV2	TRBJ2-1
CASGNGGGKLFF	12	.	TRBV6-5	TRBJ1-4
CASSQRDGYTF	11	.	TRBV2	TRBJ1-2
CASSLGTGISNEQFF	15	TRBD1	TRBV5-1	TRBJ2-1
CAWRLTGGSRANEKLFF	17	TRBD1	TRBV30	TRBJ1-4
CASSPGTARGEQYF	14	.	TRBV5-4	TRBJ2-7
CASSYGGLAGAGELFF	16	TRBD2	TRBV6-2/TRBV6-3	TRBJ2-2
CASSYVGTLANNEQFF	16	.	TRBV6-5	TRBJ2-1
CASSQVNEAFF	11	.	TRBV3-1/TRBV3-2	TRBJ1-1
CASSPRQAHEQYF	13	.	TRBV11-3	TRBJ2-7
CASSVGGLHTEAFF	14	.	TRBV5-4	TRBJ1-1
CASKLGGPQETQYF	14	.	TRBV7-2	TRBJ2-5
CASSIDGPSGSTWSEQFF	18	TRBD2	TRBV19	TRBJ2-1
CASRLSGQANTGELFF	16	.	TRBV7-2	TRBJ2-2
CASSQEDLRNTEAFF	15	.	TRBV4-1	TRBJ1-1
CAWKLSGSPYEQYF	14	TRBD2	TRBV30	TRBJ2-7
CASSLDRGYEQYF	13	TRBD1	TRBV27	TRBJ2-7
CASSRQWGTTPDTQYF	16	.	TRBV5-1	TRBJ2-3
CASTQQGNGEQFF	13	TRBD1	TRBV19	TRBJ2-1
CASSAEVNYGYTF	13	.	TRBV2	TRBJ1-2
CASSLGVSGRINEQFF	16	TRBD2	TRBV28	TRBJ2-1
CASSRTGNTIYF	12	.	TRBV2	TRBJ1-3
CASSLGLAGIYEQYF	15	TRBD2	TRBV27	TRBJ2-7
CATGGVDYGYTF	12	.	TRBV6-5	TRBJ1-2
CASSLYRPPYNEQFF	15	.	TRBV27	TRBJ2-1
CASSQMTGVNEQYF	14	TRBD1	TRBV3-1/TRBV3-2	TRBJ2-7
CASSYTVTNTEAFF	14	.	TRBV5-6	TRBJ1-1
CAISDGGKGNTGELFF	16	.	TRBV10-3	TRBJ2-2
CSVPLPMGLGQFF	13	.	TRBV29-1	TRBJ2-1
CASSQGAGKGADTQYF	16	TRBD1	TRBV11-3	TRBJ2-3
CASSELDRAFGGYTF	15	TRBD1	TRBV25-1	TRBJ1-2
CASSLGPSTNEKLFF	15	.	TRBV7-3	TRBJ1-4
CATRGLANEQFF	12	.	TRBV24-1	TRBJ2-1
CASSVATGTGMNTEAFF	17	TRBD1	TRBV9	TRBJ1-1